Detailed here is one TCR beta chain. This sample is part of a study of blood T cell repertoires in COVID-19. Study-level background: There were acute and convalescent COVID-19 samples, and they came from the United States, Italy and Spain. Sources were T cells, B-cell-depleted T cells, or PBMCs; the material itself was cDNA or gDNA.

Germline loops: CDR1 LGHNA, CDR2 YNFKEQ. Germline trimming cut 2 bases from V and 6 bases from J; bases unmatched to any gene: 4. This CDR3 has 15 amino acids. Authors' methods: Reference gene primer amplification gave estimated nucleated cell counts. The method was immunoSEQ multiplex PCR; TCRdb's version includes in-frame clones alone and lacks a portion of them. The DNA gave D and trimming, while V, J and clone size come from that table. The sample gives some 250,000 clones, 80% to 85% of which show up once; under 5% is in the top ten. Input material: peripheral blood. The clonotype comes from a man aged 55 to 69 with acute or convalescent COVID-19. This chain connects TRBV4-2 to TRBJ2-1; 10 bases are a match to TRBD1. CDR3 DNA sequence: TGTGCCAGCAGCCAAAGGACAGGGGGGATCAATGAGCAGTTCTTC. Protein product: CASSQRTGGINEQFF.